The present entry profiles one T cell receptor beta chain with its context. What it binds is not known. These data originate in a study of response to subunit inactivated influenza vaccine. Study-level points and caveats: The authors offered the suggestion that each seasonal influenza vaccination recruits few new T cells.

TCRdb used MiXCR to reprocess the RT-PCR reads, holding one entry per CDR3 protein. This table holds 550,000 to 800,000 distinct CDR3 sequences, over 11% found once. The CDR3 has 15 residues. Trimming stripped 5 bases from V and 4 bases from J, with 15 bases between. Sequencing used PBMCs from blood, obtained around 15 days before vaccination. The clonotype was recovered from a man aged 50-59 years who received an inactivated influenza vaccine. The chain couples TRBV12-3 or TRBV12-4 to TRBJ1-5; the D gene is possibly TRBD1 (5 bases). CDR3 DNA sequence: TGTGCCAGCAGTCCCATGGGACCGCGAAATCAGCCCCAGCATTTT. As protein: CASSPMGPRNQPQHF.